This T cell receptor (beta chain) is from a study of beta chain features in type 1 diabetes. The germline V gene has CDR1 SQVTM and CDR2 ANQGSEA. This CDR3 is built from 14 residues. The V gene lost 5 bases and the J gene lost 3 bases, with 16 bases spanning the gap. The study reverse transcribed the entire isolated RNA, so it sequenced expressed TCRB transcripts. The data were produced by immunoSEQ multiplex PCR, yet TCRdb's version contains in-frame clones alone and is incomplete. The sample has 200,000 to 300,000 clones; 68% are singletons. In this sample, this clone turned up a few times. The sample comprised naive CD4+ T cells from blood. The chain links TRBV29-1 to TRBJ1-1; a weak D match, TRBD1 (6 bases). This TCR was recovered from a man aged 25-45 years in good health. For the CDR3, the DNA is TGCAGCGTTCGCCGCAGGGGTTACGACACTGAAGCTTTCTTT. Translated: CSVRRRGYDTEAFF.